This T cell receptor beta chain was sequenced in a study of cytomegalovirus exposure and HLA in healthy donors. The wider study: The early release's HLA-typed donors yielded 65 million to 85 million unique TCRs. Broader study findings: About 90% or about 30% of the time was how often most TCR beta V segments were productive, according to an earlier analysis.

Worth noting for this clone: What it recognizes is unknown.

The primer mix had 60 Vbeta and 13 Jbeta primers. TCRdb keeps only in-frame clones here, not all; method: immunoSEQ multiplex PCR. This repertoire shows 90,000 to 100,000 clones, around a tenth found once; its top ten account for just over 5%. Trimming took 7 bases from V and 7 from J, leaving 19 bases between them. The germline CDR1 and CDR2 sequences are SNHLY and FYNNEI. The CDR3 loop spans 14 amino acids. The sequence was obtained from a man between 45 and 60 years old in good health and CMV-seropositive. Specimen: PBMCs. This rearrangement joins TRBV2 to TRBJ1-2; D is unresolved. CDR3 region: CASTLIPGSSGYTF. CDR3 nucleotide sequence: TGTGCCAGCACCCTGATTCCGGGTTCTTCTGGCTACACCTTC. The full variable domain, rest sourced from reference TRBV2 and TRBJ1-2, is EPEVTQTPSHQVTQMGQEVILRCVPISNHLYFYWYRQILGQKVEFLVSFYNNEISEKSEIFDDQFSVERPDGSNFTLKIRSTKLEDSAMYFCASTLIPGSSGYTFGSGTRLTVV.